This T cell receptor beta chain was captured by sequencing in a study of T-cell memory formation after mild COVID-19. As for the study in general: Clusters were largely donor specific.

Study conclusions and caveats: CD4+ contracting clones were found mainly in CM and EM, and CD8+ ones in EMRA. The second-wave clones peaking on day 37 were not confirmed as SARS-CoV-2-specific.

J lost 5 bases, V lost 4 bases, and 5 bases had no gene match. The germline V gene encodes CDR1 SGHRS and CDR2 YFSETQ. This CDR3 comprises 15 residues. A single record per CDR3 protein comes from TCRdb applying MiXCR to the 5' RACE reads. The sample has roughly 300,000 distinct CDR3 sequences, roughly 13% seen once; the top ten hold about a fifth. The sample holds many counts of this clonotype. What it recognizes is unknown. This clonotype was obtained from a man younger than 30 who had mild COVID-19 (a few samples of this study predate the infection). Cell type and time point are not known. Sequenced material: PBMCs or a T cell subset sorted from them (not recorded which). The chain links TRBV5-1 to TRBJ2-1; TRBD2 agrees at 11 bases. The CDR3 bases are TGCGCCAGCAGCATACTAGCGGGGGCCCACAATGAGCAGTTCTTC. It translates to CASSILAGAHNEQFF.